This T cell receptor (beta chain) was found in a study of somatic mutations in cytotoxic T cells in rheumatoid arthritis. Overall study context: Flow sorting at nearly 100% purity was applied to some V beta antibody-stained T-cell populations, which included V beta1+ cells sequenced for TCRB.

Profiling relied on immunoSEQ multiplex PCR, and the TCRdb table lists in-frame clones only, not all of them. Among about 6,300 clones listed, about 72% were seen once. The CDR3 is 17 amino acids. Germline assignment: CDR1 SGHVS and CDR2 FQNEAQ. Losses at the gene ends were 1 base for V and 3 bases for J; bases not matched to a gene: 12. This chain connects TRBV7-8 to TRBJ2-7; 7 bases fit TRBD2. The specimen comprised CD8+ T cells sorted from blood, sampled at a follow-up visit. This receptor was identified in a woman aged 70-85 years with rheumatoid arthritis. The CDR3 DNA is TGTGCCAGCAGCTTAGAGGCTAGCGGAAACCTAAACTACGAGCAGTACTTC. Amino acids: CASSLEASGNLNYEQYF.